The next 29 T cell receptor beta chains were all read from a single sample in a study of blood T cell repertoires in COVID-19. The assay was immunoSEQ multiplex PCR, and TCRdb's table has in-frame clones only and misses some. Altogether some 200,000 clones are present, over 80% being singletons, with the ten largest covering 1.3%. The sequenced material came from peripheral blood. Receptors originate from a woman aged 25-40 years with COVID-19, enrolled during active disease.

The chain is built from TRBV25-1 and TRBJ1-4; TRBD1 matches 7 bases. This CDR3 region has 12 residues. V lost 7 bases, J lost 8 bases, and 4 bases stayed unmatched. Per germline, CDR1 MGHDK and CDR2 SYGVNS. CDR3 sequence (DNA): TGTGCCAGCAAGGGGGCGCAGGAAAAACTGTTTTTT. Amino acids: CASKGAQEKLFF.

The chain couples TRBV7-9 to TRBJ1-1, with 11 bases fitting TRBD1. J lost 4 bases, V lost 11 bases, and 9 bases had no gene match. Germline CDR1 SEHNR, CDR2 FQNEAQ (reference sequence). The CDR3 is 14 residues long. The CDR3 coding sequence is TGTGCCGGTTCGGCCGGGACAGGGGGCACTGAAGCTTTCTTT. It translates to CAGSAGTGGTEAFF.

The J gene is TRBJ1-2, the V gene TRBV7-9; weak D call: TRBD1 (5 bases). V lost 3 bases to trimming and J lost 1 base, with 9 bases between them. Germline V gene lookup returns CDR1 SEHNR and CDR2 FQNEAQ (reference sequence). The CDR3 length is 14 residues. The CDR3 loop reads CASSFTGVNYGYTF. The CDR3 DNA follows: TGTGCCAGCAGCTTCACAGGAGTTAACTATGGCTACACCTTC.

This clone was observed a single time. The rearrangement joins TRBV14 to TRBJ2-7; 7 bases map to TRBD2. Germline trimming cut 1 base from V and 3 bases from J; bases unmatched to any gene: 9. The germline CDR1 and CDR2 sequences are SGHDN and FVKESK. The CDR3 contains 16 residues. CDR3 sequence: CASSQGYGGSFYEQYF. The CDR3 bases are TGTGCCAGCAGCCAAGGTTACGGGGGGTCATTCTACGAGCAGTACTTC.

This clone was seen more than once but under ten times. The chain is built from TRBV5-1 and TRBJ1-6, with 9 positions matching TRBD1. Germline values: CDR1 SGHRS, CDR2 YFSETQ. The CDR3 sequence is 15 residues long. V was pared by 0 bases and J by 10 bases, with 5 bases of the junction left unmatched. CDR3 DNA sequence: TGCGCCAGCAGCTTGGAGGGACAGGGTGGCTCACCCCTCCACTTT. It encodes CASSLEGQGGSPLHF. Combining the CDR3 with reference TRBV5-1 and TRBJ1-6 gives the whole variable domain KAGVTQTPRYLIKTRGQQVTLSCSPISGHRSVSWYQQTPGQGLQFLFEYFSETQRNKGNFPGRFSGRQFSNSRSEMNVSTLELGDSALYLCASSLEGQGGSPLHFGNGTRLTVT.

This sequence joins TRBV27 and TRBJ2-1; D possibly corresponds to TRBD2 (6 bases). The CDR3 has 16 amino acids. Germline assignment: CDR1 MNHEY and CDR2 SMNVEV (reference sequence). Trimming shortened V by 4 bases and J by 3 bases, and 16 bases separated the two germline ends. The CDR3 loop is CASSSPTRIRYNEQFF. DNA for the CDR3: TGTGCCAGCAGTTCCCCGACTAGAATCCGCTACAATGAGCAGTTCTTC.

The CDR3 sequence: CASNDNLSYEQYF. CDR3 bases: TGTGCCAGCAATGACAACCTCTCCTACGAGCAGTACTTC. This chain links TRBV7-9 with TRBJ2-7; no definite D call. Germline CDR1 SEHNR, CDR2 FQNEAQ (reference sequence). This CDR3 is 13 amino acids long. V was cut by 7 bases and J by 0 bases, with 10 bases left in between. Using reference TRBV7-9 and TRBJ2-7 for the parts outside the CDR3, the full variable domain is DTGVSQNPRHKITKRGQNVTFRCDPISEHNRLYWYRQTLGQGPEFLTYFQNEAQLEKSRLLSDRFSAERPKGSFSTLEIQRTEQGDSAMYLCASNDNLSYEQYFGPGTRLTVT.

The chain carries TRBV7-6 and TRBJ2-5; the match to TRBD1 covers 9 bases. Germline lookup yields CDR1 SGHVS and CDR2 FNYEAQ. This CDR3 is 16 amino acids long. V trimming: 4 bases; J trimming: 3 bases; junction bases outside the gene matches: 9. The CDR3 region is CASSSEEGQGKETQYF. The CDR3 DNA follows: TGTGCCAGCAGCTCGGAGGAGGGACAGGGAAAAGAGACCCAGTACTTC.

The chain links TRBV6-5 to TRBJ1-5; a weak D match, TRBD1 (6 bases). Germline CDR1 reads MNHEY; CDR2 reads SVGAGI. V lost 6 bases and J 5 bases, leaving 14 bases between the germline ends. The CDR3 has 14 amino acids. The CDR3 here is CASRAGVFHQPQHF. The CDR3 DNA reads TGTGCCAGCAGAGCAGGGGTTTTCCATCAGCCCCAGCATTTT.

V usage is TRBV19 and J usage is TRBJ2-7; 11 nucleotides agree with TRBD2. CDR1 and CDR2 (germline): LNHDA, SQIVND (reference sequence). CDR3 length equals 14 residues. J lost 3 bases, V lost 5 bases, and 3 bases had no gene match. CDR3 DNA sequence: TGTGCCAGTAGTTCCGGGACTAGCGGCTACGAGCAGTACTTC. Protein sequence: CASSSGTSGYEQYF. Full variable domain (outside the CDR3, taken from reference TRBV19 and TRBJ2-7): DGGITQSPKYLFRKEGQNVTLSCEQNLNHDAMYWYRQDPGQGLRLIYYSQIVNDFQKGDIAEGYSVSREKKESFPLTVTSAQKNPTAFYLCASSSGTSGYEQYFGPGTRLTVT.

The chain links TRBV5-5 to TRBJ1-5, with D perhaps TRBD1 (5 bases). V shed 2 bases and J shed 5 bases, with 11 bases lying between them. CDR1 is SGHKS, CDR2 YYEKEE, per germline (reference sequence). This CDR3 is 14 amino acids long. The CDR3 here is CASSFLSGDQPQHF. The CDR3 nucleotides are TGTGCCAGCAGCTTCCTCTCGGGGGATCAGCCCCAGCATTTT.

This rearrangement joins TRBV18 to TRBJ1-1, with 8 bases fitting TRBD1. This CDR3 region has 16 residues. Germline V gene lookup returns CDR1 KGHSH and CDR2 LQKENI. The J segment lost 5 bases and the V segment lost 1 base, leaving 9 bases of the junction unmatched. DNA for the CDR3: TGTGCCAGCTCACCACTGTCTGCGCAGGGGGCTACTGAAGCTTTCTTT. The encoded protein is CASSPLSAQGATEAFF. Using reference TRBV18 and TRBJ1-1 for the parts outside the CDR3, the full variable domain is NAGVMQNPRHLVRRRGQEARLRCSPMKGHSHVYWYRQLPEEGLKFMVYLQKENIIDESGMPKERFSAEFPKEGPSILRIQQVVRGDSAAYFCASSPLSAQGATEAFFGQGTRLTVV.

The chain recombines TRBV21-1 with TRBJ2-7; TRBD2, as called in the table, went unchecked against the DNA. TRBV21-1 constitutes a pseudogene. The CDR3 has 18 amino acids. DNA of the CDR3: TGTGCCAGCAGCGAAAAGGGGGTCGGTTGCGGGAGGGCCGACGAGCAGTACTTC. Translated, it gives CASSEKGVGCGRADEQYF.

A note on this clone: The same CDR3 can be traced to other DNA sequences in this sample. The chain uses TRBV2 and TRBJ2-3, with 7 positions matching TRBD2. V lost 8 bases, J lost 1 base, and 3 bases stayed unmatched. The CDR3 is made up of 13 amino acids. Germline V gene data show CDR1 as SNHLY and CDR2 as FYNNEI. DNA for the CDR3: TGTGCCAGCTCCCTAGCGGGCACAGATACGCAGTATTTT. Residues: CASSLAGTDTQYF.

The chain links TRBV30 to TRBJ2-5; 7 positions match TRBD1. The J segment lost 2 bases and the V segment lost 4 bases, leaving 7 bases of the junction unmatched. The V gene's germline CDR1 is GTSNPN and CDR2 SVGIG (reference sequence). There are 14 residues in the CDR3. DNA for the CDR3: TGTGCCTGGAACGGCAGGGGGTATCAAGAGACCCAGTACTTC. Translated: CAWNGRGYQETQYF.

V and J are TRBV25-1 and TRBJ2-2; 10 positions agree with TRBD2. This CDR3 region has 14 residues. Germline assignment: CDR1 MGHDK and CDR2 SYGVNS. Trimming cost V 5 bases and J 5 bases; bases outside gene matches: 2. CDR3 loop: CASSQRGGTGELFF. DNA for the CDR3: TGTGCCAGCAGTCAGCGGGGGGGGACCGGGGAGCTGTTTTTT.

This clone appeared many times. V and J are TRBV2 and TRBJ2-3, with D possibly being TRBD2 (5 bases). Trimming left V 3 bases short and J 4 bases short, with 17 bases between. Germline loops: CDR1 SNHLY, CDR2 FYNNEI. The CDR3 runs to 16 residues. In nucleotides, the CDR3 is TGTGCCAGCAGTGACGGGTTGGGTAGCGTCGCAGATACGCAGTATTTT. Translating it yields CASSDGLGSVADTQYF. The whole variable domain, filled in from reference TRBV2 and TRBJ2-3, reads EPEVTQTPSHQVTQMGQEVILRCVPISNHLYFYWYRQILGQKVEFLVSFYNNEISEKSEIFDDQFSVERPDGSNFTLKIRSTKLEDSAMYFCASSDGLGSVADTQYFGPGTRLTVL.

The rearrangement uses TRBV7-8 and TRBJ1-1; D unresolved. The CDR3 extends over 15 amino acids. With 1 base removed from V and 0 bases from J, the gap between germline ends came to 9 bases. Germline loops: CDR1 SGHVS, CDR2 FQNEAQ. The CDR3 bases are TGTGCCAGCAGCTTAGGGGGAGGGTTGAACACTGAAGCTTTCTTT. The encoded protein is CASSLGGGLNTEAFF.

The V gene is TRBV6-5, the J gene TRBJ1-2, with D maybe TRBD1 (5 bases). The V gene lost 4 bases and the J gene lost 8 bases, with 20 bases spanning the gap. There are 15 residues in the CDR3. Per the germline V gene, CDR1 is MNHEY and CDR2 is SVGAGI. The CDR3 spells CASSSLGLPVRGYTF. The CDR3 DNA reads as TGTGCCAGCAGTTCCCTGGGACTGCCGGTAAGGGGCTACACCTTC.

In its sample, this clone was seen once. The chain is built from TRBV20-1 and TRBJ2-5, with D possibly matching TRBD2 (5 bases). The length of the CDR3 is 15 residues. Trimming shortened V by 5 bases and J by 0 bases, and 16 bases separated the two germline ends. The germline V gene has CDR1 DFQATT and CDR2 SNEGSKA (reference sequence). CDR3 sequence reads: CSAGGGAAYQETQYF. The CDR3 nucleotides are TGCAGTGCTGGTGGAGGAGCGGCATACCAAGAGACCCAGTACTTC.

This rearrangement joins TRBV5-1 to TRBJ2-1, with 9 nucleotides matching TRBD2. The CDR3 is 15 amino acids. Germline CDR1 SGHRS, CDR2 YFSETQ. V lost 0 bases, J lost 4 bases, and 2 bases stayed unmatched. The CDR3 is CASSLGLADYNEQFF. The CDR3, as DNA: TGCGCCAGCAGCTTGGGACTAGCGGATTACAATGAGCAGTTCTTC.

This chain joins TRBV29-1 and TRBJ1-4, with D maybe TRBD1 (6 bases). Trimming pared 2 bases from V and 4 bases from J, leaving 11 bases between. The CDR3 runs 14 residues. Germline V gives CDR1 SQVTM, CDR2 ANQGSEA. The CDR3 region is CSVEPLRGNEKLFF. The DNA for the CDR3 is TGCAGCGTTGAACCTCTCAGGGGTAATGAAAAACTGTTTTTT. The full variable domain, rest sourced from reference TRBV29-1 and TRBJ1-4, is SAVISQKPSRDICQRGTSLTIQCQVDSQVTMMFWYRQQPGQSLTLIATANQGSEATYESGFVIDKFPISRPNLTFSTLTVSNMSPEDSSIYLCSVEPLRGNEKLFFGSGTQLSVL.

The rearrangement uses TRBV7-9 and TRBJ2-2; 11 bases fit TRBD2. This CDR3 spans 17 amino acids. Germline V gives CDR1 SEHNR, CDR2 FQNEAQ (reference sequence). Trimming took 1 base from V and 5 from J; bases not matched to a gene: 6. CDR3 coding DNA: TGTGCCAGCAGCTTAGGCACTAGCGGGGGTCGTACCGGGGAGCTGTTTTTT. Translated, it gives CASSLGTSGGRTGELFF.

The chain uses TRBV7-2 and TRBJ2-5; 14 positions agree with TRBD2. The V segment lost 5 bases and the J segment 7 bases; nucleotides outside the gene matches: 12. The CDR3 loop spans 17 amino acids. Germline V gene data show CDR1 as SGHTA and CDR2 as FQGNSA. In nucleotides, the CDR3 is TGTGCCAGCAGCCTACCGACTAGCGGGAGGGGCCGGGGGACCCAGTACTTC. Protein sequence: CASSLPTSGRGRGTQYF.

The DNA of the CDR3 is TGTGCCAGCAGTTTATCGGGGATCAATCAGCCCCAGCATTTT. This gives the protein CASSLSGINQPQHF. This chain joins TRBV28 and TRBJ1-5, with unresolved D. CDR1 is MDHEN, CDR2 SYDVKM, per germline. This CDR3 has 14 residues. The V and J ends lost 1 base and 3 bases respectively, with 7 bases between them.

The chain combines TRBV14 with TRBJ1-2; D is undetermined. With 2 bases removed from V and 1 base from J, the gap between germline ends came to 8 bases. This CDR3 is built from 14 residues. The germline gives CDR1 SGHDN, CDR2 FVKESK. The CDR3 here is CASSQSISNYGYTF. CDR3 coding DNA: TGTGCCAGCAGCCAAAGTATCAGTAACTATGGCTACACCTTC.

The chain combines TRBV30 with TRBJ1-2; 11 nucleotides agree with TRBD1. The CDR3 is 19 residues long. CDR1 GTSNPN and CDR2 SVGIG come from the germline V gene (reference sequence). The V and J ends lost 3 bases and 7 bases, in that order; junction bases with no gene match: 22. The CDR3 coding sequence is TGTGCCTGGAGGGGGATCGGGCGGTGGGGACAGGGGGATATAAGTGGCTACACCTTC. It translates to CAWRGIGRWGQGDISGYTF. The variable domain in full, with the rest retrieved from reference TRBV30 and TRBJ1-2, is SQTIHQWPATLVQPVGSPLSLECTVEGTSNPNLYWYRQAAGRGLQLLFYSVGIGQISSEVPQNLSASRPQDRQFILSSKKLLLSDSGFYLCAWRGIGRWGQGDISGYTFGSGTRLTVV.

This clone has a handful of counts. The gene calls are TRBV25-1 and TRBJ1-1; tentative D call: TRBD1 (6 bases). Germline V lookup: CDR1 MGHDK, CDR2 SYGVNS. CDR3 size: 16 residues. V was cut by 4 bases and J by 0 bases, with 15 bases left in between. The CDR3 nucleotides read TGTGCCAGCAGTGCATATAAGGGGGGGATGAACACTGAAGCTTTCTTT. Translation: CASSAYKGGMNTEAFF.

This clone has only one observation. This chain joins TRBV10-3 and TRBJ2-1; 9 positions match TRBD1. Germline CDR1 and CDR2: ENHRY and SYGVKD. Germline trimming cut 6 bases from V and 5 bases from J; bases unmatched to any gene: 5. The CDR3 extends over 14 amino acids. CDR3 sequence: CAIRDRGPNNEQFF. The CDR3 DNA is TGTGCCATCAGGGACAGGGGACCGAACAATGAGCAGTTCTTC.